The 6 T cell receptor beta chains below were found in one sample sequenced in a study of T cells in Graves' hyperthyroidism and ophthalmopathy. TCR beta CDR3 region amplification was performed from RNA transcripts. The HTBI primer set served for first-round RT-PCR of the TCR CDR3. TCRdb reprocessed the multiplex PCR reads with MiXCR, giving one entry per CDR3 protein. The table shows 500,000 to 800,000 distinct CDR3 sequences, with 13% to 15% occurring only once. Sequencing used blood. All receptors come from a woman aged 45-60 years with Graves' ophthalmopathy.

This clonotype was counted many times. The J gene is TRBJ1-1, the V gene TRBV5-1, with D tentatively TRBD1 (5 bases). Per the germline V gene, CDR1 is SGHRS and CDR2 is YFSETQ. This CDR3 contains 15 residues. V lost 4 bases, J lost 4 bases, and 17 bases lay in between. The DNA for the CDR3 is TGCGCCAGCAGCCTTGGGGACTTACCGAGCACTGAAGCTTTCTTT. This sequence encodes CASSLGDLPSTEAFF. The entire variable domain, with the rest obtained from reference TRBV5-1 and TRBJ1-1, is as follows: KAGVTQTPRYLIKTRGQQVTLSCSPISGHRSVSWYQQTPGQGLQFLFEYFSETQRNKGNFPGRFSGRQFSNSRSEMNVSTLELGDSALYLCASSLGDLPSTEAFFGQGTRLTVV.

The chain joins TRBV7-9 to TRBJ2-1, with unresolved D. CDR1 SEHNR and CDR2 FQNEAQ come from the germline V gene (reference sequence). Trimming took 4 bases from V and 5 from J, leaving 9 bases between them. The CDR3 is 13 amino acids. In DNA, the CDR3 is TGTGCCAGCAGCTACCCCCTCGACAATGAGCAGTTCTTC. It is translated as CASSYPLDNEQFF. The whole variable domain, remainder taken from reference TRBV7-9 and TRBJ2-1, is DTGVSQNPRHKITKRGQNVTFRCDPISEHNRLYWYRQTLGQGPEFLTYFQNEAQLEKSRLLSDRFSAERPKGSFSTLEIQRTEQGDSAMYLCASSYPLDNEQFFGPGTRLTVL.

This clonotype appeared many times. The rearrangement uses TRBV24-1 and TRBJ2-4, with 10 bases aligning to TRBD2. The CDR3 extends over 15 amino acids. Germline V gene lookup returns CDR1 KGHDR and CDR2 SFDVKD. The V gene end was trimmed by 6 bases and the J gene end by 4 bases; junction bases not matched to a gene: 5. Written as DNA, the CDR3 is TGTGCCACCAGTATAGCGGGAGGTCGGAAAAACATTCAGTACTTC. Residues: CATSIAGGRKNIQYF.

This clonotype was counted ten times or more. This chain links TRBV28 with TRBJ1-5; a possible D gene is TRBD1 (6 bases). The V gene's germline CDR1 is MDHEN and CDR2 SYDVKM. The V end lost 5 bases, the J end lost 6 bases, and 14 bases lay between the germline ends. CDR3 length equals 14 residues. The CDR3 DNA sequence: TGTGCCAGCAGTCAAGGGCAGGGGTTTCAGCCCCAGCATTTT. It encodes CASSQGQGFQPQHF. Full variable domain (rest looked up from reference TRBV28 and TRBJ1-5): DVKVTQSSRYLVKRTGEKVFLECVQDMDHENMFWYRQDPGLGLRLIYFSYDVKMKEKGDIPEGYSVSREKKERFSLILESASTNQTSMYLCASSQGQGFQPQHFGDGTRLSIL.

This chain uses TRBV24-1 with TRBJ2-1; D not resolved. V was trimmed by 9 bases and J by 2 bases, leaving 13 bases between them. Germline V gene sequence: CDR1 KGHDR, CDR2 SFDVKD. The CDR3 is 14 residues long. Here the CDR3 DNA reads TGTGCCACCGGTTTAGACTCAGCCTACAATGAGCAGTTCTTC. Translation gives CATGLDSAYNEQFF.

This clonotype was seen ten or more times. This chain links TRBV18 with TRBJ1-5; 11 positions match TRBD1. Germline values: CDR1 KGHSH, CDR2 LQKENI. V gave up 6 bases and J gave up 3 bases; unmatched junction bases: 7. The CDR3 consists of 16 residues. CDR3 DNA: TGTGCCAGCTCTCTCGGACAGGGGGCGATCAATCAGCCCCAGCATTTT. Translating gives CASSLGQGAINQPQHF. The whole variable domain, remainder taken from reference TRBV18 and TRBJ1-5, is NAGVMQNPRHLVRRRGQEARLRCSPMKGHSHVYWYRQLPEEGLKFMVYLQKENIIDESGMPKERFSAEFPKEGPSILRIQQVVRGDSAAYFCASSLGQGAINQPQHFGDGTRLSIL.